Shown below are 9 T cell receptor beta chains from a single sample sequenced in a study of blood T cell repertoires in COVID-19. Using immunoSEQ multiplex PCR, the repertoire was profiled, and TCRdb retains in-frame clones only, with some absent. This table has about 220,000 clones, roughly 80% appearing once. Sequencing used peripheral blood. These receptors all come from a woman aged 25 to 45 who had recovered from COVID-19.

In DNA form, the CDR3 reads TGTGCCAGCAGGGACCTCCGGAGGCCAGCCTCCGAGCAGTACTTC. This sequence encodes CASRDLRRPASEQYF. This chain joins TRBV21-1 and TRBJ2-7; the D call TRBD2 from the table was never checked on the DNA. TRBV21-1 is labeled a pseudogene. The CDR3 totals 15 residues.

The chain carries TRBV20-1 and TRBJ2-2; 7 bases line up with TRBD2. After removal of 3 bases from V and 3 bases from J, the junction contained 4 bases not matched to a gene. The germline gives CDR1 DFQATT, CDR2 SNEGSKA (reference sequence). CDR3 length: 14 residues. CDR3 sequence (DNA): TGCAGTGCTAGTGGCGGGAGAGACACCGGGGAGCTGTTTTTT. This gives the protein CSASGGRDTGELFF.

This chain links TRBV18 with TRBJ1-5; tentative D call: TRBD1 (6 bases). This CDR3 has 16 residues. Germline V gene data show CDR1 as KGHSH and CDR2 as LQKENI. Trimming stripped 6 bases from V and 0 bases from J, with 15 bases between. CDR3 protein: CASSPGTPDSNQPQHF. The CDR3 DNA reads as TGTGCCAGCTCGCCCGGGACACCGGATAGCAATCAGCCCCAGCATTTT.

The chain has TRBV24-1 and TRBJ2-2; weak D call: TRBD1 (7 bases). The germline V gene has CDR1 KGHDR and CDR2 SFDVKD. V lost 4 bases, J lost 7 bases, and 15 bases lay in between. The CDR3 spans 15 residues. The DNA for the CDR3 is TGTGCCACCAGTGACGCCAGGGGGGCCGGCGGGGAGCTGTTTTTT. Translation: CATSDARGAGGELFF.

DNA of the CDR3: TGTGCCAGCGGGCGCGGGAGACCTACAGATACGCAGTATTTT. Its protein is CASGRGRPTDTQYF. This chain connects TRBV6-5 to TRBJ2-3, with 7 bases fitting TRBD2. CDR1 is MNHEY and CDR2 is SVGAGI in the germline V gene. The CDR3 covers 14 residues. The ends lost 8 bases at V and 3 bases at J; junction bases unmatched: 8.

The table lists this clone with a count of one. The chain recombines TRBV24-1 with TRBJ2-1; D unresolved. Germline CDR1 is KGHDR and CDR2 is SFDVKD. V gave up 1 base and J gave up 6 bases, with 9 bases separating them. The CDR3 covers 14 residues. CDR3 DNA: TGTGCCACCAGTGATTTTAGTGTCTTCAATGAGCAGTTCTTC. Translating gives CATSDFSVFNEQFF.

The genes are TRBV7-2 and TRBJ1-1, with 7 bases identical to TRBD1. The CDR3 has 16 residues. The trim removed 2 bases at V and 4 bases at J, leaving 10 bases unmatched. CDR1 and CDR2 from the germline V gene are SGHTA and FQGNSA. Written as DNA, the CDR3 is TGTGCCAGCAGCTTAATCGGGGCAGGGGGTATCACTGAAGCTTTCTTT. It yields the protein CASSLIGAGGITEAFF. Drawing the rest from reference TRBV7-2 and TRBJ1-1, the complete variable domain is GAGVSQSPSNKVTEKGKDVELRCDPISGHTALYWYRQSLGQGLEFLIYFQGNSAPDKSGLPSDRFSAERTGGSVSTLTIQRTQQEDSAVYLCASSLIGAGGITEAFFGQGTRLTVV.

This sequence joins TRBV10-3 and TRBJ2-1; maybe TRBD2 (6 bases). V was trimmed by 6 bases and J by 12 bases, leaving 24 bases between them. Germline V gives CDR1 ENHRY, CDR2 SYGVKD. This CDR3 contains 15 residues. The CDR3 DNA reads as TGTGCCATCAGCCAAAACACCGGGACTGGGAGCGTGCAGTTCTTC. This encodes CAISQNTGTGSVQFF.

This clone has a single count. The chain couples TRBV20-1 to TRBJ2-3; D gene ambiguous. The ends were cut back, 3 bases at V and 2 bases at J, with 12 bases in the middle. Germline assignment: CDR1 DFQATT and CDR2 SNEGSKA (reference sequence). The CDR3 has 14 amino acids. The DNA of the CDR3 is TGCAGTGCTAGTGTTGCGGTGGTCACAGATACGCAGTATTTT. Residues: CSASVAVVTDTQYF.